This TCR beta chain was sequenced in a study of blood T cell repertoires in COVID-19. As for the study in general: Sites in the United States, Italy and Spain provided acute and convalescent COVID-19 samples. Sources were T cells, B-cell-depleted T cells, or PBMCs; the material itself was cDNA or gDNA.

One Seattle source followed patients from active infection through their disease course. In the study's own analysis: By means of reference gene primer amplification, nucleated cell counts were estimated. Sequenced by immunoSEQ multiplex PCR; TCRdb stores in-frame clones only, minus some. V and J calls plus clone size are reproduced from that table; the DNA served to infer D and trimming. The table shows 200,000 to 250,000 clones, with approximately 86% occurring only once. The CDR3 runs to 13 residues. V lost 6 bases and J lost 0, with 6 bases in between. The germline V gene encodes CDR1 MNHEY and CDR2 SVGAGI.

The chain combines TRBV6-5 with TRBJ1-5; no clear D. The receptor was derived from a woman aged 45-65 years with COVID-19, enrolled during active disease. Input material: peripheral blood. As DNA, the CDR3 is TGTGCCAGCAGAGGAGATAGCAATCAGCCCCAGCATTTT. Translated, it gives CASRGDSNQPQHF.